This TCR beta chain is from a study of blood T cells in healthy people across ages. Researchers report isolating at least 6.5 million PBMCs per sample. There are a few counts of this clonotype. Its antigen is not identified. Overall study findings and caveats: Per million T cells, TCR beta diversity dropped roughly linearly as age increased.

Germline values: CDR1 MNHNY, CDR2 SVGAGI (reference sequence). The CDR3 loop spans 16 amino acids. Together with a sample-barcoded 5' primer, a J-beta primer mix was included in a second PCR lasting about 7 to 12 cycles. Tags on each cDNA molecule came from a template-switch adaptor with 12 random nucleotides. TCRdb called the 5' RACE reads again in MiXCR, with one record for every CDR3 protein. The sample lists hundreds of thousands of distinct CDR3 sequences, around 21% occurring once. The V gene is TRBV6-6, the J gene TRBJ2-1; possible D gene TRBD1, 6 bases. The assigned J gene may be wrong: the sequence end matches TRBJ2-5 better. The receptor was derived from a man in his sixties or seventies in good health. The sequenced material came from blood. For the CDR3, the DNA is TGTGCCAGCAGTTACGGTCAGGGGAACTTCCAAGAGACCCAGTACTTC. Translation gives CASSYGQGNFQETQYF.